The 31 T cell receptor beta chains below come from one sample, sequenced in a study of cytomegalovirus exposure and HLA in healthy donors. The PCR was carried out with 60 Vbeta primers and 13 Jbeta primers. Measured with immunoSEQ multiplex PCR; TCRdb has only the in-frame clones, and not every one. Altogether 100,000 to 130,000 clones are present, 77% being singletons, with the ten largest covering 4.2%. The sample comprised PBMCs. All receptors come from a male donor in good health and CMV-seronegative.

CDR3 protein: CASSPRDSLYEQYF. The DNA for the CDR3 is TGTGCCAGCAGCCCCCGGGACAGCCTTTACGAGCAGTACTTC. The chain links TRBV7-9 to TRBJ2-7; 7 bases map to TRBD1. This CDR3 region has 14 residues. V trimming: 5 bases; J trimming: 4 bases; junction bases outside the gene matches: 8. Germline values: CDR1 SEHNR, CDR2 FQNEAQ (reference sequence).

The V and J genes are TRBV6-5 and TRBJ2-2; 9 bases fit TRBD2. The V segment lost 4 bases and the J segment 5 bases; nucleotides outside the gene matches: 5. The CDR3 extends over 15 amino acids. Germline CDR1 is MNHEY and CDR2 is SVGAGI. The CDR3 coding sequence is TGTGCCAGCAGTTTAGCGGGAGAACTAACCGGGGAGCTGTTTTTT. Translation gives CASSLAGELTGELFF.

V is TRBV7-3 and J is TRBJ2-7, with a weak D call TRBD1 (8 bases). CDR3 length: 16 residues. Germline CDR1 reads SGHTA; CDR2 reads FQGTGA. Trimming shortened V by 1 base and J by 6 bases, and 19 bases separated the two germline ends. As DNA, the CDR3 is TGTGCCAGCAGCTTAAAGGGGGGGGCGACAGGGGTCGAGCAGTACTTC. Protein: CASSLKGGATGVEQYF.

This chain's CDR3 is CASSPPFSNEQFF. CDR3 sequence (DNA): TGTGCCAGCTCACCTCCTTTTTCTAATGAGCAGTTCTTC. The rearrangement uses TRBV18 and TRBJ2-1; no clear D gene. Germline V gene sequence: CDR1 KGHSH, CDR2 LQKENI. The CDR3 sequence is 13 residues long. V gave up 3 bases and J gave up 7 bases, with 10 bases separating them.

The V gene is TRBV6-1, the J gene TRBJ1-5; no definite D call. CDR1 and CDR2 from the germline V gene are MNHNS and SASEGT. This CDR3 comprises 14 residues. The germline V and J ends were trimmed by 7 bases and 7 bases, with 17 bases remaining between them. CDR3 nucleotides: TGTGCCAGCACCCCCGGACTCTCCGGACAGCCCCAGCATTTT. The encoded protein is CASTPGLSGQPQHF.

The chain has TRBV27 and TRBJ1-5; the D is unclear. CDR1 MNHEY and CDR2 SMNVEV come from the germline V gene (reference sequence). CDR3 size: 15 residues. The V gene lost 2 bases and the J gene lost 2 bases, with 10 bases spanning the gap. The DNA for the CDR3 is TGTGCCAGCAGTTTAGAGGGAAGGGGCAATCAGCCCCAGCATTTT. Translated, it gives CASSLEGRGNQPQHF.

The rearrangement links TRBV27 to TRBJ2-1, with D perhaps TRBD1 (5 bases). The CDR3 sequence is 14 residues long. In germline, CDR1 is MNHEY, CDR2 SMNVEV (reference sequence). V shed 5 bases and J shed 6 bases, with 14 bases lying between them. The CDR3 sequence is CASSTRTLPNEQFF. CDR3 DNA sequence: TGTGCCAGCAGTACTCGGACACTACCCAATGAGCAGTTCTTC.

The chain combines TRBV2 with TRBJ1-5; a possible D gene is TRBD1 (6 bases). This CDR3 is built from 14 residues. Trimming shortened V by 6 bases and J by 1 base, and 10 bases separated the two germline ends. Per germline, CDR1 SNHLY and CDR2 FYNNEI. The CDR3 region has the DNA TGTGCCAGCAGAACCGGGACAAGCAATCAGCCCCAGCATTTT. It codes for CASRTGTSNQPQHF. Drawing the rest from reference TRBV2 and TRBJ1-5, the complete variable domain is EPEVTQTPSHQVTQMGQEVILRCVPISNHLYFYWYRQILGQKVEFLVSFYNNEISEKSEIFDDQFSVERPDGSNFTLKIRSTKLEDSAMYFCASRTGTSNQPQHFGDGTRLSIL.

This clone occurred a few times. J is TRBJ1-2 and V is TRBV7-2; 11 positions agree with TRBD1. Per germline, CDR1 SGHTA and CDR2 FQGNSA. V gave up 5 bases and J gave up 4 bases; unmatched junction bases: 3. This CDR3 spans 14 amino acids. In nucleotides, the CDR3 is TGTGCCAGCAGCGGGACAGGGGGGAGCTATGGCTACACCTTC. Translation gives CASSGTGGSYGYTF. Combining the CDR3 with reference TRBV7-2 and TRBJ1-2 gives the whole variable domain GAGVSQSPSNKVTEKGKDVELRCDPISGHTALYWYRQSLGQGLEFLIYFQGNSAPDKSGLPSDRFSAERTGGSVSTLTIQRTQQEDSAVYLCASSGTGGSYGYTFGSGTRLTVV.

CDR3 coding DNA: TGTGCCAGCAGCTTACCGTCGGGTACCAATGAAAAACTGTTTTTT. It is translated as CASSLPSGTNEKLFF. The genes are TRBV7-9 and TRBJ1-4; no reliable D call. This CDR3 is 15 amino acids long. Germline V gene lookup returns CDR1 SEHNR and CDR2 FQNEAQ (reference sequence). V gave up 2 bases and J gave up 5 bases, with 12 bases separating them.

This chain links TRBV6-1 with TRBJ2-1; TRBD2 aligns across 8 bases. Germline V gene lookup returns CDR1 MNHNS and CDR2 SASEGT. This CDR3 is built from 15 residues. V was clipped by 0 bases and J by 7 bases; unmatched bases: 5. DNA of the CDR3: TGTGCCAGCAGTGAAGCAGGACTAGCCGGGAATGAGCAGTTCTTC. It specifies CASSEAGLAGNEQFF.

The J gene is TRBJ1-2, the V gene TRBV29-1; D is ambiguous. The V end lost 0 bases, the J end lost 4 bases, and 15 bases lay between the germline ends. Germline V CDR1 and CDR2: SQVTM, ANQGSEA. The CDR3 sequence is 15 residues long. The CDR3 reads CSVEELRTRAYGYTF. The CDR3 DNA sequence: TGCAGCGTTGAAGAATTGAGGACGCGGGCCTATGGCTACACCTTC. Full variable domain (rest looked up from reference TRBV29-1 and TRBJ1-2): SAVISQKPSRDICQRGTSLTIQCQVDSQVTMMFWYRQQPGQSLTLIATANQGSEATYESGFVIDKFPISRPNLTFSTLTVSNMSPEDSSIYLCSVEELRTRAYGYTFGSGTRLTVV.

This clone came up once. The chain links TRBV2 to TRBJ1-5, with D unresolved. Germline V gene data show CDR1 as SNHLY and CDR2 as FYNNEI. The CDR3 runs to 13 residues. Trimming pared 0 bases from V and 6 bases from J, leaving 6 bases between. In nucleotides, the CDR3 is TGTGCCAGCAGTGAAGCAGGCGGTCAGCCCCAGCATTTT. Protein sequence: CASSEAGGQPQHF.

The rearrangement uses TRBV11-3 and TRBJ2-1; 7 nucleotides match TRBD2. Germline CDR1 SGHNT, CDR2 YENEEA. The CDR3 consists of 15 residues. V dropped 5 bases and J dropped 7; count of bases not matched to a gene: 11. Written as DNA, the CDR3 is TGTGCCAGCAGCCCTACTCGCGGGAGTTATAATGAGCAGTTCTTC. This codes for CASSPTRGSYNEQFF.

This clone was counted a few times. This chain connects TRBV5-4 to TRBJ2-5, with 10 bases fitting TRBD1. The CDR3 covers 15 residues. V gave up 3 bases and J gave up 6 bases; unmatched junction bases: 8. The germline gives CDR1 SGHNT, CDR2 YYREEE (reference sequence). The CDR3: CASSSATGGLKTQYF. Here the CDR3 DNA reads TGTGCCAGCAGCTCGGCGACAGGGGGCCTGAAGACCCAGTACTTC.

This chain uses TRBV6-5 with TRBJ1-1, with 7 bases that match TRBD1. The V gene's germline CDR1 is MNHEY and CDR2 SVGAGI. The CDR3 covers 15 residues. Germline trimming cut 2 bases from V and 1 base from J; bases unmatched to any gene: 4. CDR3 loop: CASSYGQGGNTEAFF. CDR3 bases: TGTGCCAGCAGTTACGGTCAGGGGGGGAACACTGAAGCTTTCTTT.

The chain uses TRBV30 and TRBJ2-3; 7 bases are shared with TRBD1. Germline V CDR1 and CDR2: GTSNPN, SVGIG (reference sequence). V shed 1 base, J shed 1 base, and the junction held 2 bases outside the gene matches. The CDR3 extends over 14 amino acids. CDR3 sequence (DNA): TGTGCCTGGAGTGGGGGACAGCGCACAGATACGCAGTATTTT. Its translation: CAWSGGQRTDTQYF.

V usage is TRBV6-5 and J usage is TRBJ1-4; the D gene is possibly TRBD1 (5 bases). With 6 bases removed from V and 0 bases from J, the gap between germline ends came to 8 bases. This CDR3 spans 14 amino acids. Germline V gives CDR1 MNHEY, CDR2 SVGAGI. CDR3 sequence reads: CASRPGTTNEKLFF. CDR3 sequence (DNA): TGTGCCAGCAGACCAGGGACAACTAATGAAAAACTGTTTTTT.

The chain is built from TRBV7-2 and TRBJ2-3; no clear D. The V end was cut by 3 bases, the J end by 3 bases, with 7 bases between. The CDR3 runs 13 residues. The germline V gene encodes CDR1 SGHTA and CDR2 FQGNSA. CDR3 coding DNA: TGTGCCAGCAGCTTCGTCGGGACAGATACGCAGTATTTT. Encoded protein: CASSFVGTDTQYF.

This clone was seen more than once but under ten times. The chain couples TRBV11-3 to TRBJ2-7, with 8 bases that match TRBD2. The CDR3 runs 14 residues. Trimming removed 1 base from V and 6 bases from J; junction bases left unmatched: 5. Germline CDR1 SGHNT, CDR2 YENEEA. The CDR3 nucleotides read TGTGCCAGCAGCTTAGCGGCGGGAGGCCCCGAGCAGTACTTC. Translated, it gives CASSLAAGGPEQYF. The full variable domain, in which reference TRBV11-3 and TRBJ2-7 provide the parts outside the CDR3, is EAGVVQSPRYKIIEKKQPVAFWCNPISGHNTLYWYLQNLGQGPELLIRYENEEAVDDSQLPKDRFSAERLKGVDSTLKIQPAELGDSAVYLCASSLAAGGPEQYFGPGTRLTVT.

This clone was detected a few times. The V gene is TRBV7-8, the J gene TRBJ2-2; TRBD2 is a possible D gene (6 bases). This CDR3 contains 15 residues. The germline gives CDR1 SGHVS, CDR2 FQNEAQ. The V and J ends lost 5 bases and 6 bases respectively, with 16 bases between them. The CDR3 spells CASSMTVGGPGELFF. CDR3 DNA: TGTGCCAGCAGCATGACTGTGGGGGGTCCCGGGGAGCTGTTTTTT. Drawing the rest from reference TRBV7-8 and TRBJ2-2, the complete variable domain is GAGVSQSPRYKVAKRGQDVALRCDPISGHVSLFWYQQALGQGPEFLTYFQNEAQLDKSGLPSDRFFAERPEGSVSTLKIQRTQQEDSAVYLCASSMTVGGPGELFFGEGSRLTVL.

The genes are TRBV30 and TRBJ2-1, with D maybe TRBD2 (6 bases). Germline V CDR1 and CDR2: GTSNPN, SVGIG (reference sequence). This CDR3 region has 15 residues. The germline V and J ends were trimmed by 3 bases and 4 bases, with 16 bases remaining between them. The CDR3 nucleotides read TGTGCCTGGAGGTCCGGGGCTAGCGCATACAATGAGCAGTTCTTC. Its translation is CAWRSGASAYNEQFF. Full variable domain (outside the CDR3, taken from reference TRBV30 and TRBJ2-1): SQTIHQWPATLVQPVGSPLSLECTVEGTSNPNLYWYRQAAGRGLQLLFYSVGIGQISSEVPQNLSASRPQDRQFILSSKKLLLSDSGFYLCAWRSGASAYNEQFFGPGTRLTVL.

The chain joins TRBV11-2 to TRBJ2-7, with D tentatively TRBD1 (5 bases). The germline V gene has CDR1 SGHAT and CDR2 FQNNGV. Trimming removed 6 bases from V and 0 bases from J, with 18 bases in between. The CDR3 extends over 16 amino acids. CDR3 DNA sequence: TGTGCCAGCAGACCTCTAGGGGCACAGAGCTCCTACGAGCAGTACTTC. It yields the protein CASRPLGAQSSYEQYF.

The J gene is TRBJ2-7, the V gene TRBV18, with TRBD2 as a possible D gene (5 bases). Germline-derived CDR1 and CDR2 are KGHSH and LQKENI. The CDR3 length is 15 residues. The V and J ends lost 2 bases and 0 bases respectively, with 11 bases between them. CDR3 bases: TGTGCCAGCTCACCATCAGGACTGAGCTCCTACGAGCAGTACTTC. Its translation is CASSPSGLSSYEQYF.

CDR3 sequence: CASTEGLAGYNEQFF. The DNA of the CDR3 is TGTGCCAGCACTGAGGGACTAGCGGGCTACAATGAGCAGTTCTTC. This chain uses TRBV4-2 with TRBJ2-1, with 12 bases identical to TRBD2. CDR1 is LGHNA and CDR2 is YNFKEQ in the germline V gene. This CDR3 is built from 15 residues. V lost 7 bases, J lost 3 bases, and 4 bases stayed unmatched.

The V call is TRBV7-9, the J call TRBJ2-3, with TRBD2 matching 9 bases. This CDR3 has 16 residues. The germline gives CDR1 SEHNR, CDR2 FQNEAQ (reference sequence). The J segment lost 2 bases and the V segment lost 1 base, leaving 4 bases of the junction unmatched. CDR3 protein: CASSLGLAGYTDTQYF. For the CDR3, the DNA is TGTGCCAGCAGCTTAGGGCTAGCGGGGTACACAGATACGCAGTATTTT.

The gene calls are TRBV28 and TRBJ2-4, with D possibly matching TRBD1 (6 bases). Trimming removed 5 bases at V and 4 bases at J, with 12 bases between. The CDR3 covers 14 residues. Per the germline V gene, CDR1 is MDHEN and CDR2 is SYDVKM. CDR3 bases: TGTGCCAGCAGTGTCCAGGGGCTAAAAAACATTCAGTACTTC. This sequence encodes CASSVQGLKNIQYF.

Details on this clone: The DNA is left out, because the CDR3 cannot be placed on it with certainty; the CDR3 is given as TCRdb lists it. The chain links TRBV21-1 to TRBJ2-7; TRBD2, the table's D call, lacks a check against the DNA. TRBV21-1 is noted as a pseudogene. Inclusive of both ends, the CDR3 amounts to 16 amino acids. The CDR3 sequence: CASSKAWASGSYEQYF.

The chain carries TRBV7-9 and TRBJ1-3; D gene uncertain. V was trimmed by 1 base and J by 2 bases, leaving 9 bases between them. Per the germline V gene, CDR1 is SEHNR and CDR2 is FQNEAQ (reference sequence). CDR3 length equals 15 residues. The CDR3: CASSLVFAAGNTIYF. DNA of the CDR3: TGTGCCAGCAGCTTAGTCTTCGCGGCTGGAAACACCATATATTTT.

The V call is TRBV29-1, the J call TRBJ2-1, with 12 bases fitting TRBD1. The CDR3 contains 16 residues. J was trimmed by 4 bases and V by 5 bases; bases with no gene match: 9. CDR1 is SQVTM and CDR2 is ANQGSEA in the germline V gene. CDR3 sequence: CSVNRQGQGAYNEQFF. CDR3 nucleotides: TGCAGCGTTAATAGACAGGGACAGGGGGCTTACAATGAGCAGTTCTTC.

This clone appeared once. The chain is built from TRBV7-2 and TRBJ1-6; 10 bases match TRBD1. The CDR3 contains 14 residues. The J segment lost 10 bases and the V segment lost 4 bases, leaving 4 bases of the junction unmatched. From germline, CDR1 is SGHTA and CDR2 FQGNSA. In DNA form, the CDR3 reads TGTGCCAGCAGCTCCCGGACAGGGGGATCACCCCTCCACTTT. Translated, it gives CASSSRTGGSPLHF.